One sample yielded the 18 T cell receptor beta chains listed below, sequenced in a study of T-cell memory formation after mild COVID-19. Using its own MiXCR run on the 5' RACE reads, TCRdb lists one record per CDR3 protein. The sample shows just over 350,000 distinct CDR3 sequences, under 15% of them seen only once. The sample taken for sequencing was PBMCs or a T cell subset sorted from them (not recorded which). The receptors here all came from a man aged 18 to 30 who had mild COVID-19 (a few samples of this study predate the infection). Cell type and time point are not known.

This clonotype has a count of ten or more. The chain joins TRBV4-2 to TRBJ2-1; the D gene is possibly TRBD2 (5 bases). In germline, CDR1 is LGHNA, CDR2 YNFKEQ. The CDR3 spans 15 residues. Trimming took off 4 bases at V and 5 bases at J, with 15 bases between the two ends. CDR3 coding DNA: TGTGCCAGCAGCCCCTTTGCTAGCCGGGACAATGAGCAGTTCTTC. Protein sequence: CASSPFASRDNEQFF.

The chain's CDR3 is CASSLSNGNTIYF. CDR3 coding DNA: TGTGCCAGCAGTTTAAGCAATGGAAACACCATATATTTT. The chain recombines TRBV28 with TRBJ1-3, with D unresolved. The CDR3 totals 13 residues. Germline V gene sequence: CDR1 MDHEN, CDR2 SYDVKM. Trimming left V 2 bases short and J 3 bases short, with 5 bases between.

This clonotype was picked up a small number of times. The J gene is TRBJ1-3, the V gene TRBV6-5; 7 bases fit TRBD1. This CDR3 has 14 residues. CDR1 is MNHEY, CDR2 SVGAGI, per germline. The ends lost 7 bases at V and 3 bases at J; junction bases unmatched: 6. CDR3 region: CASIKTGYGNTIYF. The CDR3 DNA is TGTGCCAGCATCAAGACAGGGTATGGAAACACCATATATTTT.

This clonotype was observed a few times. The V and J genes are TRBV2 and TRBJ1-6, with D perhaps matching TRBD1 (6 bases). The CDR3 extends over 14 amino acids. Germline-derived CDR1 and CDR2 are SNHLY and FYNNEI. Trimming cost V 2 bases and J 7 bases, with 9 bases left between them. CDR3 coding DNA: TGTGCCAGCAGTGAAAGGGACACCAATTCACCCCTCCACTTT. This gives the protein CASSERDTNSPLHF.

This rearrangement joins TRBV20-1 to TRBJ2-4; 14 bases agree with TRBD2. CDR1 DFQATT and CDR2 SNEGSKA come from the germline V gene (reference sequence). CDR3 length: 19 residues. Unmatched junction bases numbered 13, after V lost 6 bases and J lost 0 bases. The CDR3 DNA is TGCAGTGCGGGCGGACTAGCGGGGGGCAGGGGAGTAGCCAAAAACATTCAGTACTTC. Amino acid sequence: CSAGGLAGGRGVAKNIQYF.

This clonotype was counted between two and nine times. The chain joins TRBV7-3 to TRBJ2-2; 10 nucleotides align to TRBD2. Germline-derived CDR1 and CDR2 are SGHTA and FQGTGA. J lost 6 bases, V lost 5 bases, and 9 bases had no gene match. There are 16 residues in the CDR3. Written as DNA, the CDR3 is TGTGCCAGCAGCCCCCCGAACAGCGGGGGGGCCGGGGAGCTGTTTTTT. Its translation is CASSPPNSGGAGELFF.

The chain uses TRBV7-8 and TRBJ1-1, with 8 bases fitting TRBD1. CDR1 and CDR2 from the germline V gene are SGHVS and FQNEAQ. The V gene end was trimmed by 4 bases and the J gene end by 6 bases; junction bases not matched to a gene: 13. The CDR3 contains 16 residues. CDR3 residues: CASSSRDRLSGPEAFF. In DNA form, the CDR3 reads TGTGCCAGCAGCTCCCGGGACAGGTTATCGGGGCCTGAAGCTTTCTTT.

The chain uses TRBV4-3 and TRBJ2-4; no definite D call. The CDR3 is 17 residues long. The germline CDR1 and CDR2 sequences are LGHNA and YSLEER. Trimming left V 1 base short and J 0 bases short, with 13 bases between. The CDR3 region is CASSQVLEQEAKNIQYF. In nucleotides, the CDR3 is TGCGCCAGCAGCCAAGTGCTGGAGCAGGAAGCCAAAAACATTCAGTACTTC.

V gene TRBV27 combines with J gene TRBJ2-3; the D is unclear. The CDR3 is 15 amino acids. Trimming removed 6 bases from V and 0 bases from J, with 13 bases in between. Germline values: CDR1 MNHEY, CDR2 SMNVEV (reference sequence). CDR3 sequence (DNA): TGTGCCAGCAGCTCTAGTCCAATTAGCACAGATACGCAGTATTTT. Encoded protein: CASSSSPISTDTQYF.

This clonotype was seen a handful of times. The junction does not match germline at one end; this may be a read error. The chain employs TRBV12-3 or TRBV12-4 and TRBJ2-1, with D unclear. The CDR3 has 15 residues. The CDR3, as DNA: TGTGCCAGCACTTTATTGCCCGAAAGAGGTAATGAGCAGTTCTTC. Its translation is CASTLLPERGNEQFF.

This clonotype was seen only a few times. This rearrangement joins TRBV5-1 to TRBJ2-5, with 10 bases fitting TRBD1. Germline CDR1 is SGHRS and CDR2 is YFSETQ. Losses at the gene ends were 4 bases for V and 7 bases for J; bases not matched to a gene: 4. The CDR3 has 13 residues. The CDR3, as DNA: TGCGCCAGCAGCGGGACAGGGGACGTGACCCAGTACTTC. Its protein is CASSGTGDVTQYF.

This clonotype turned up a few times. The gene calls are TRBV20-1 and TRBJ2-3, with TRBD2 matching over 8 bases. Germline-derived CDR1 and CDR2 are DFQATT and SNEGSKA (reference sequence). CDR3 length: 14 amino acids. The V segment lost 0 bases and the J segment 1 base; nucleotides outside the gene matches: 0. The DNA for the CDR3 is TGCAGTGCTAGAGAACTAGCGGGCACAGATACGCAGTATTTT. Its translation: CSARELAGTDTQYF.

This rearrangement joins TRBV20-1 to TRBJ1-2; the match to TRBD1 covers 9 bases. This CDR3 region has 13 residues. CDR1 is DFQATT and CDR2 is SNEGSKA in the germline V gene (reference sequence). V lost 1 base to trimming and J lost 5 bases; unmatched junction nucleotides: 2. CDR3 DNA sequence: TGCAGTGCTAGAGCAGGGACAGGGTATGGCTACACCTTC. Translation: CSARAGTGYGYTF.

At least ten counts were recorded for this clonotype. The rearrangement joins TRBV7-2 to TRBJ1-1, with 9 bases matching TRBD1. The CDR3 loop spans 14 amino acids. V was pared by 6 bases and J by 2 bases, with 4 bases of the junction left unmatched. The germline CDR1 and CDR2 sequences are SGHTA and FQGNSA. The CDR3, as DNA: TGTGCCAGCAGTTCACAGGGGGCAAACACTGAAGCTTTCTTT. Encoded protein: CASSSQGANTEAFF.

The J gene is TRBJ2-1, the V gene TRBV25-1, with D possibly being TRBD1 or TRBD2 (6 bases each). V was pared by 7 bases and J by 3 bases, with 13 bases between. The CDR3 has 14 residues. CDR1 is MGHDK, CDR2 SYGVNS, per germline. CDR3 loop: CASTRGTLYNEQFF. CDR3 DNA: TGTGCCAGCACCCGCGGGACACTCTACAATGAGCAGTTCTTC.

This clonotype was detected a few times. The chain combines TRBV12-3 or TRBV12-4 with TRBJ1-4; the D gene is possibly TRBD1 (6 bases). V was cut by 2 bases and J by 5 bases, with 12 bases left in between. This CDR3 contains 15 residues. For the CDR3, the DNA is TGTGCCAGCAGTTTATCTTTACAGGGAAATGAAAAACTGTTTTTT. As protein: CASSLSLQGNEKLFF.

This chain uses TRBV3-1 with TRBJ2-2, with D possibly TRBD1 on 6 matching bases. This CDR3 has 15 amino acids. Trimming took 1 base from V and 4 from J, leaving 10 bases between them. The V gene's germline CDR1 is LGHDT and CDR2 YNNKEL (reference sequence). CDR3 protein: CASSQGTELTGELFF. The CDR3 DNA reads TGTGCCAGCAGCCAAGGGACAGAACTCACCGGGGAGCTGTTTTTT.

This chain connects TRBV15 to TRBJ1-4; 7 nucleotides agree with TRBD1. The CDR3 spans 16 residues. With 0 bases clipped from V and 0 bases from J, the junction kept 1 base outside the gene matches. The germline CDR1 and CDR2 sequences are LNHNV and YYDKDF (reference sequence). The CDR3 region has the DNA TGTGCCACCAGCAGAGAGGGGACAGCAACTAATGAAAAACTGTTTTTT. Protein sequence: CATSREGTATNEKLFF.